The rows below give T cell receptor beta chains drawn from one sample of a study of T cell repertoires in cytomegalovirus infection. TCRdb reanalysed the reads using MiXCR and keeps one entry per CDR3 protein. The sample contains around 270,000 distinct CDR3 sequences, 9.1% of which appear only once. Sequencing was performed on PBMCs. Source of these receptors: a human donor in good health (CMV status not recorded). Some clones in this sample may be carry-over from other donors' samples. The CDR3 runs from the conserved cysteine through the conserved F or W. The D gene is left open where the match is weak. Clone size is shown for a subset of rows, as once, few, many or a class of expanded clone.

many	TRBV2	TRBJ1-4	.	CASIGQPNEKLFF	TGTGCCAGTATCGGGCAGCCTAATGAAAAACTGTTTTTT
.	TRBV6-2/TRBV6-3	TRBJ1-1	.	CASSYSGYRVNTEAFF	TGTGCCAGCAGTTACTCGGGATACAGAGTGAACACTGAAGCTTTCTTT
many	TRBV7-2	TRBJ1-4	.	CASSPAKEKLFF	TGTGCCAGCAGCCCAGCCAAAGAAAAACTGTTTTTT
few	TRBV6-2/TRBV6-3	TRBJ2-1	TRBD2	CASSQTHLAGAYNEQFF	TGTGCCAGCAGCCAAACCCACCTAGCGGGAGCGTACAATGAGCAGTTCTTC
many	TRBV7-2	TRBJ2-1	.	CASSLDAPGLGMSSYNEQFF	TGTGCCAGCAGCTTAGACGCCCCGGGACTGGGGATGAGCTCCTACAATGAGCAGTTCTTC
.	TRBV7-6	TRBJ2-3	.	CASSSEKDTQYF	TGTGCCAGCAGCTCCGAGAAGGATACGCAGTATTTT
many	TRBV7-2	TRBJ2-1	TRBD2	CASSWGLAGNEQFF	TGTGCCAGCAGCTGGGGACTAGCGGGGAATGAGCAGTTCTTC
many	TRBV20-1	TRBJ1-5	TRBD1	CSARPQGAVQPQHF	TGCAGTGCTAGGCCCCAGGGGGCGGTTCAGCCCCAGCATTTT
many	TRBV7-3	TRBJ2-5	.	CASSLREKETQYF	TGTGCCAGCAGCTTAAGGGAAAAGGAGACCCAGTACTTC
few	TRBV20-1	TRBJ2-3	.	CSAEGMVGTDTQYF	TGCAGTGCCGAGGGAATGGTCGGCACAGATACGCAGTATTTT
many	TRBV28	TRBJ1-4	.	CASERTTNEKLFF	TGTGCCAGCGAAAGGACAACTAATGAAAAACTGTTTTTT
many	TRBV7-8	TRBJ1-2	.	CASSSGNGYTF	TGTGCCAGCAGCTCAGGGAATGGCTACACCTTC
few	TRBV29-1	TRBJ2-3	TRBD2	CSVGSSGDTQYF	TGCAGCGTTGGGTCTAGCGGGGATACGCAGTATTTT
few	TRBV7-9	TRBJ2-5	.	CASSLDNLGTQYF	TGTGCCAGCAGCTTGGACAACCTCGGGACCCAGTACTTC
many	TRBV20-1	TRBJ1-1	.	CSARDPENTEAFF	TGCAGTGCTAGAGATCCGGAGAACACTGAAGCTTTCTTT
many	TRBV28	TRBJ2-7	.	CASSYGTLRSSYEQYF	TGTGCCAGCAGCTACGGGACACTCCGCTCCTCCTACGAGCAGTACTTC
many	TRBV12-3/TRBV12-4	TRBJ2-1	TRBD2	CASSPQVAGVLEQFF	TGTGCCAGCAGCCCCCAGGTAGCGGGAGTTCTTGAGCAGTTCTTC
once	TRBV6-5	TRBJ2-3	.	CASSLLGIGSDTQYF	TGTGCCAGCAGCCTTCTGGGAATAGGCTCAGATACGCAGTATTTT
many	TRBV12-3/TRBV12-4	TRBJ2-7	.	CASSFGGGGEQYF	TGTGCCAGCAGTTTTGGGGGAGGGGGCGAGCAGTACTTC
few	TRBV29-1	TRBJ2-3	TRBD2	CSVEWPQARTSGSTDTQYF	TGCAGCGTTGAATGGCCCCAGGCACGGACTAGCGGGAGCACAGATACGCAGTATTTT
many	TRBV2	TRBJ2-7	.	CASSEQGPTYEQYF	TGTGCCAGCTCGGAGCAGGGCCCCACCTACGAGCAGTACTTC
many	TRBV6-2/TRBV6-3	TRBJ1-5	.	CASSYSVKNQPQHF	TGTGCCAGCAGTTACTCGGTTAAGAATCAGCCCCAGCATTTT
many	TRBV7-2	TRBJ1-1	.	CASSLLEAFF	TGTGCCAGCAGCTTACTTGAAGCTTTCTTT
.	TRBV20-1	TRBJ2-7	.	CSARKSTYEQYF	TGCAGTGCTAGGAAGTCGACCTACGAGCAGTACTTC
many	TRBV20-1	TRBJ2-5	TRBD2	CSARSGGRAKTQYF	TGCAGTGCTAGATCGGGCGGGAGAGCGAAGACCCAGTACTTC
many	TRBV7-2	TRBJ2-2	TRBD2	CASSLSGTSGLFF	TGTGCCAGCAGCTTATCCGGGACTAGTGGGCTGTTTTTT
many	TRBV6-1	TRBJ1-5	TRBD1	CASRRTGFYSNQPQHF	TGTGCCAGCAGGAGGACAGGTTTTTATAGCAATCAGCCCCAGCATTTT
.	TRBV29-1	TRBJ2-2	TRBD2	CSVGLAGGNTGELFF	TGCAGCGTTGGCCTAGCGGGGGGGAACACCGGGGAGCTGTTTTTT
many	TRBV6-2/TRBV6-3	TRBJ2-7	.	CASSKPRTVPSYEQYF	TGTGCCAGCAGCAAACCCCGGACGGTCCCCTCCTACGAGCAGTACTTC
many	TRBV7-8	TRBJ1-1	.	CASMWYTDTEAFF	TGTGCCAGCATGTGGTACACTGACACTGAAGCTTTCTTT
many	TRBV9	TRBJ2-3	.	CASSVGDGGSTDTQYF	TGTGCCAGCAGCGTAGGGGACGGGGGTAGCACAGATACGCAGTATTTT
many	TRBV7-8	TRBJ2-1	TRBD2	CASSLWASGSNEQFF	TGTGCCAGCAGCTTATGGGCTAGCGGGAGCAATGAGCAGTTCTTC
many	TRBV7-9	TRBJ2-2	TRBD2	CASSSWARGGLVVYGGELFF	TGTGCCAGCAGCAGCTGGGCCCGAGGAGGACTAGTAGTTTATGGCGGGGAGCTGTTTTTT
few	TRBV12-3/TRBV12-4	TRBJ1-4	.	CASRPRGVFSEKLFF	TGTGCCAGCAGGCCGCGGGGGGTTTTTTCTGAAAAACTGTTTTTT
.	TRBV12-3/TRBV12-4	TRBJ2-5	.	CASSFWGKETQYF	TGTGCCAGCAGTTTTTGGGGGAAAGAGACCCAGTACTTC
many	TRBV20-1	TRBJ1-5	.	CSARQGSNQPQHF	TGCAGTGCTAGACAGGGGAGCAATCAGCCCCAGCATTTT
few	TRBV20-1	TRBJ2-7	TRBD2	CSAFVGLAGGHEQYF	TGCAGTGCCTTCGTGGGACTAGCGGGAGGGCACGAGCAGTACTTC
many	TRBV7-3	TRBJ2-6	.	CASSFDSSSSGANVLTF	TGTGCCAGCAGCTTCGACAGTAGTAGCTCTGGGGCCAACGTCCTGACTTTC
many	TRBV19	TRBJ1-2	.	CASTPQVNGYGYTF	TGTGCCAGTACCCCGCAGGTTAATGGGTATGGCTACACCTTC
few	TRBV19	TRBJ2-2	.	CASSIDRGRPAGELFF	TGTGCCAGTAGTATAGATCGAGGGAGGCCGGCCGGGGAGCTGTTTTTT
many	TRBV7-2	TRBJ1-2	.	CASSFSGVRGYTF	TGTGCCAGCAGCTTCTCAGGAGTGAGGGGCTACACCTTC
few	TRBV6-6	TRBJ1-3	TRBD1	CASSYFSGQGINSGNTIYF	TGTGCCAGCAGTTACTTTTCGGGACAGGGGATTAACTCTGGAAACACCATATATTTT
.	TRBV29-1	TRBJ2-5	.	CSVARSQETQYF	TGCAGCGTTGCGCGAAGCCAAGAGACCCAGTACTTC
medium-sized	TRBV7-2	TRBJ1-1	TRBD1	CASSAQTGGMNTEAFF	TGTGCCAGCAGCGCACAAACAGGGGGCATGAACACTGAAGCTTTCTTT
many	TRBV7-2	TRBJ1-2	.	CASRPDTVYGYTF	TGTGCCAGCAGGCCGGACACAGTCTATGGCTACACCTTC
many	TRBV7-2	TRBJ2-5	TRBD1	CASSFHGQGRETQYF	TGTGCCAGCAGCTTTCACGGACAGGGAAGAGAGACCCAGTACTTC
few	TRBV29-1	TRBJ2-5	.	CSVELEGGSGDQETQYF	TGCAGCGTTGAATTAGAAGGGGGGTCAGGCGATCAAGAGACCCAGTACTTC
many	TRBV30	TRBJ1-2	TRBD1	CAWRGQGTNYGYTF	TGTGCCTGGAGGGGACAGGGAACGAACTATGGCTACACCTTC
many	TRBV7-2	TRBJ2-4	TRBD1	CASSHGQGAQNIQYF	TGTGCCAGCAGCCATGGACAGGGGGCGCAGAACATTCAGTACTTC
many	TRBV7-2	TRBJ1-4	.	CASSISKTNEKLFF	TGTGCCAGCAGCATAAGTAAGACTAATGAAAAACTGTTTTTT